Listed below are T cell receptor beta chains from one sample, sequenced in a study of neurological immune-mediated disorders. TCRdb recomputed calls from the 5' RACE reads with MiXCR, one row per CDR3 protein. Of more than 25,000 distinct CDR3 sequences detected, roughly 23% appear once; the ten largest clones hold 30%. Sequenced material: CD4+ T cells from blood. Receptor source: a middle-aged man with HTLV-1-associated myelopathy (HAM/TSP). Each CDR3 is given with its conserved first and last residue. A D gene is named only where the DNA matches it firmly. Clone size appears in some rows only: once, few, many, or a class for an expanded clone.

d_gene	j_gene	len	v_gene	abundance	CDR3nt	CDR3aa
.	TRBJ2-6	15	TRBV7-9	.	TGTGCCAGCAGCCACAGGGTCTCTGGGGCCAACGTCCTGACTTTC	CASSHRVSGANVLTF
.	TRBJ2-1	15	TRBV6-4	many	TGTGCCAGCAGTGACGCGGCGGGAAATCTCTATGAGCAGTTCTTC	CASSDAAGNLYEQFF
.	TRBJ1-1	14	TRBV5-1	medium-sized	TGCGCCAGCAGCTTTCTAGGCGCGGGGACTGAAGCTTTCTTT	CASSFLGAGTEAFF
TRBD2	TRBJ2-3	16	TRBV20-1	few	TGCAGTGGAAGGACTAGCGGGTCTCCAAGGCCAGATACGCAGTATTTT	CSGRTSGSPRPDTQYF
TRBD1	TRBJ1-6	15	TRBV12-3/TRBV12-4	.	TGTGCCAGCAGCGCCGGACAGGGTCCTAATTCACCCCTCCACTTT	CASSAGQGPNSPLHF
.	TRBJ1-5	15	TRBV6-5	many	TGTGCCAGCAGTTACTCACGGTCGAGCAATCAGCCCCAGCATTTT	CASSYSRSSNQPQHF
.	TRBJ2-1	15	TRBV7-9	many	TGTGCCAGCAGCCACAGGGTGGACCCTTACAATGAGCAGTTCTTC	CASSHRVDPYNEQFF
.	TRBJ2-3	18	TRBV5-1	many	TGCGCCAGCAGGGGGGCAGGACTGGGTCAAATCGGGGGAGATACGCAGTATTTT	CASRGAGLGQIGGDTQYF
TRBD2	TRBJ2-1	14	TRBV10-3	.	TGTGCCATCAGCCGGGGGAGGGGATACAATGAGCAGTTCTTC	CAISRGRGYNEQFF
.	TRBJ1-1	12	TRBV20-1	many	TGCAGTGGATACCGGGACAATAACGAAGCTTTCTTT	CSGYRDNNEAFF
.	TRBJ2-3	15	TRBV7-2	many	TGTGCCAGCAGCTTAGACAGGGTCTTCACAGATACGCAGTATTTT	CASSLDRVFTDTQYF
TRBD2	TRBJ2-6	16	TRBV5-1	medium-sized	TGCGCCAGCAGCTCCGGGACTAGTTCTGGGGCCAACGTCCTGACTTTC	CASSSGTSSGANVLTF
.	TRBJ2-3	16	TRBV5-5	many	TGTGCCAGCAGCTTGGAATCTTCCGTGGGCACAGATACGCAGTATTTT	CASSLESSVGTDTQYF
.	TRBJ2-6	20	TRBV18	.	TGTGCCAGCTCACCATTGGTCGTCGGGGGACAGAGACCTTCGGGCAACGTCCTGACTTTC	CASSPLVVGGQRPSGNVLTF
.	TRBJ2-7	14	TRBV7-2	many	TGTGCCAGCAGCTTTACAGGTCGCACCTACGAGCAGTACTTC	CASSFTGRTYEQYF
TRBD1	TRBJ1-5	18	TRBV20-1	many	TGCAGTGCCGCAACCTGGACAGGGGCCAAATATAGCAATCAGCCCCAGCATTTT	CSAATWTGAKYSNQPQHF
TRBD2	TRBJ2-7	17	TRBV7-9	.	TGTGCCAGCAGTCAGGGGACTAGCGGGGGCCTCGCCTACGAGCAGTACTTC	CASSQGTSGGLAYEQYF
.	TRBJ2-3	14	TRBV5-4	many	TGTGCCAGCAGCCATGACTGGAGCACAGATACGCAGTATTTT	CASSHDWSTDTQYF
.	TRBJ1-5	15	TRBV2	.	TGTGCCAGCAGTGAATGGGCAGGCGGAGGCCAGCCCCAGCATTTT	CASSEWAGGGQPQHF
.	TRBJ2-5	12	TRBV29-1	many	TGCAGCGTTTCACAGGGTGAAGAGACCCAGTACTTC	CSVSQGEETQYF
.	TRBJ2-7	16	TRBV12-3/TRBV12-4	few	TGTGCCAGCTCTCAGGGGGGGGGAGGCAGCGCCTACGAGCAGTACTTC	CASSQGGGGSAYEQYF
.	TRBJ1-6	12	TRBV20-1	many	TGCAGTGTTAAGAGGGCGGATTCACCCCTCCACTTT	CSVKRADSPLHF
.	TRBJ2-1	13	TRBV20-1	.	TGCAGTGCCAATAACGACAGGTACAATGAGCAGTTCTTC	CSANNDRYNEQFF
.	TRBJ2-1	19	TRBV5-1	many	TGCGCCAGCAGCTTGGAACCCTCGGACAGACTAAGCTCCTACAATGAGCAGTTCTTC	CASSLEPSDRLSSYNEQFF
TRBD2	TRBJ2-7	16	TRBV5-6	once	TGTGCCAGCAGCTCTACTGGACTAGCGGGTATCTACGAGCAGTACTTC	CASSSTGLAGIYEQYF
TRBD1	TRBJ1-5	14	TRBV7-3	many	TGTGCCAGCAGCAAACAGGGGAGTAATCAGCCCCAGCATTTT	CASSKQGSNQPQHF
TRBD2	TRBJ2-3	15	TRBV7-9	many	TGTGCCAGCACCCCGGGACTAGCGGGAGTAGACACGCAGTATTTT	CASTPGLAGVDTQYF
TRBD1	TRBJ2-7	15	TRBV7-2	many	TGTGCCAGCAGCTCCCCCGGGACAGGAGCTTACGAGCAGTACTTC	CASSSPGTGAYEQYF
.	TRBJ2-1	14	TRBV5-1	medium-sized	TGCGCCAGCAGCCCCAGGGGCGCTTACAATGAGCAGTTCTTC	CASSPRGAYNEQFF
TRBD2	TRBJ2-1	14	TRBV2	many	TGTGCCAGCATTCCGGCTAGCGGGAAGAATGAGCAGTTCTTC	CASIPASGKNEQFF
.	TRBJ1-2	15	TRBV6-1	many	TGTGCCAGCAGGGTGGAGGCGATTGGGGGTAATGGCTACACCTTC	CASRVEAIGGNGYTF
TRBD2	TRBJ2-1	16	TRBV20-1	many	TGCAGTGCCCGGCGGAGCGGGGGGGACCTCTACAATGAGCAGTTCTTC	CSARRSGGDLYNEQFF
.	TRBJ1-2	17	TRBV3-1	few	TGTGCCAGCAGCCAAGACCACGGCGATTACCTGAACTATGGCTACACCTTC	CASSQDHGDYLNYGYTF
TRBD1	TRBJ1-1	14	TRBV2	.	TGTGCCGGGTCCCTAAGGACAGGGAACACTGAAGCTTTCTTT	CAGSLRTGNTEAFF
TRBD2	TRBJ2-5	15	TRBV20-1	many	TGCAGTGCTTCGATAACTAGCGGGAGATTGGAGACCCAGTACTTC	CSASITSGRLETQYF
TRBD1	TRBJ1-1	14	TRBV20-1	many	TGCAGTGCTAGAGCGGGACAGAAGAACACTGAAGCTTTCTTT	CSARAGQKNTEAFF
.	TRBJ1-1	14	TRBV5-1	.	TGCGCCAGCAGCTTGGCCGTGGGGGCATCGTATGCTTTCTTT	CASSLAVGASYAFF
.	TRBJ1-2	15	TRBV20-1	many	TGCAGTGCTAAGGCTCAGGGAGATGGAAACTATGGCTACACCTTC	CSAKAQGDGNYGYTF
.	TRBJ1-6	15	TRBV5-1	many	TGCGCCAGCAGCTTGGTAGGGATGCTTGAGTCACCCCTCCACTTT	CASSLVGMLESPLHF
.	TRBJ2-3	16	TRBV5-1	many	TGCGCCAGCAGCTTGGAACGGGTTTATGAGGATAATACGCAGTATTTT	CASSLERVYEDNTQYF
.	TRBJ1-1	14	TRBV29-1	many	TGCAGCGTTGGGAGGGGGGCGAAGAACACTGAAGCTTTCTTT	CSVGRGAKNTEAFF
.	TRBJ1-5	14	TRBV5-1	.	TGCGCCAGCAGCTTGGTGGCTGGGGGTCAGCCCCAGCATTTT	CASSLVAGGQPQHF
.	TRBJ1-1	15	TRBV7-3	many	TGTGCCAGCAGTCCACAAACGGGGCGGCCAACTGAAGCTTTCTTT	CASSPQTGRPTEAFF
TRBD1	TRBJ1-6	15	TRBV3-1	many	TGTGCCAGCAGCCCAGGACAGGGGATAGGTTCACCCCTCCACTTT	CASSPGQGIGSPLHF
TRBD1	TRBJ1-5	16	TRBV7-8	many	TGTGCCAGCAGCTTAGACCAGGGACAGGTCAATCAGCCCCAGCATTTT	CASSLDQGQVNQPQHF
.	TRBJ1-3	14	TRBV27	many	TGTGCCAGCAAGGGCAATTCCGGAGGAAACACCATATATTTT	CASKGNSGGNTIYF
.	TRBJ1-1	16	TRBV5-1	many	TGCGCCAGCAGCTTGGTTGCCAGATCTTTAGGCACTGAAGCTTTCTTT	CASSLVARSLGTEAFF
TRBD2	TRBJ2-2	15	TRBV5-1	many	TGCGCCAGCAAGGAGACTAGCGGGATGGCCGGGGAGCTGTTTTTT	CASKETSGMAGELFF